This T cell receptor beta chain was recorded in a study of T cells in Graves' hyperthyroidism and ophthalmopathy. Deletions cut 4 bases from V and 3 bases from J, with 13 bases between. CDR1 is MGHRA, CDR2 YSYEKL, per germline. The CDR3 contains 16 residues. Template material for amplifying TCR beta CDR3 regions consisted of RNA transcripts. The HTBI primer set served for first-round RT-PCR of the TCR CDR3. TCRdb called the multiplex PCR reads again in MiXCR, with one record for every CDR3 protein. The sample has hundreds of thousands of distinct CDR3 sequences, roughly 15% seen once. This chain uses TRBV4-1 with TRBJ1-6; weak D call: TRBD1 (6 bases). This receptor was identified in a woman in her late teens or twenties with Graves' hyperthyroidism. Sample: blood. The CDR3 loop reads CASSLNQGFYNSPLHF. The CDR3 region has the DNA TGCGCCAGCAGCCTGAACCAGGGGTTCTATAATTCACCCCTCCACTTT.